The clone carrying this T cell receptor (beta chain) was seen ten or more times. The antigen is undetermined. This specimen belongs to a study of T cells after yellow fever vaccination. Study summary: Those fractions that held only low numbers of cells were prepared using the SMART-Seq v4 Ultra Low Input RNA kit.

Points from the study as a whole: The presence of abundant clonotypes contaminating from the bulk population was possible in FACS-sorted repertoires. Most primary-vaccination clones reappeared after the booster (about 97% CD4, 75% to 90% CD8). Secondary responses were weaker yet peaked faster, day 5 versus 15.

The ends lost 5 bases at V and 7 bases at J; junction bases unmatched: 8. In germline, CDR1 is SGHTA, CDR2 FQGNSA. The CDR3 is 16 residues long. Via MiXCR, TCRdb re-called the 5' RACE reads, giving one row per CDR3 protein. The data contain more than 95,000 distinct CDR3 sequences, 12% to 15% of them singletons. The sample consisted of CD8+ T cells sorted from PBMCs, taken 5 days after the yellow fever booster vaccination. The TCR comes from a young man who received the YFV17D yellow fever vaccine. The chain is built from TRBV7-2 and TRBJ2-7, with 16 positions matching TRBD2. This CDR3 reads CASSPGTSGGAAEQYF. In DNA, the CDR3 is TGTGCCAGCAGCCCCGGGACTAGCGGGGGGGCCGCTGAGCAGTACTTC.